This T cell receptor (beta chain) was documented in a study of Graves' ophthalmopathy and Graves' hyperthyroidism. Where ophthalmopathy was absent within 18 months of follow-up, hyperthyroidism was stable. Reliance was placed on clinical symptoms, serum thyroxine, TRAb, thyroid ultrasound and orbital computed tomography for diagnosis. There are many counts of this clonotype. Its antigen remains unknown. The CDR3 covers 17 residues. Per germline, CDR1 MNHEY and CDR2 SVGEGT. Trimming removed 8 bases at V and 7 bases at J, with 29 bases between. TCR beta CDR3 amplification used RNA transcripts. HTBI-primed RT-PCR formed the first round, and a multiplex PCR formed the second. MiXCR was run by TCRdb on the multiplex PCR reads, yielding one entry per CDR3 protein. The table records 300,000 to 450,000 distinct CDR3 sequences, 17% of them present only once. The study, taken as a whole, reports: Blood was where most expanded thyroid clonotypes above 0.001 frequency also turned up.

What was sequenced was peripheral blood. The chain employs TRBV6-2 or TRBV6-3 and TRBJ1-2; D remains ambiguous. The sequence was obtained from an adult woman with stable Graves' hyperthyroidism. The CDR3 bases are TGTGCCAGCCGGGTCGTCGGCAGCAACTTCGGCGCCCGTGGCTACACCTTC. Translating gives CASRVVGSNFGARGYTF.